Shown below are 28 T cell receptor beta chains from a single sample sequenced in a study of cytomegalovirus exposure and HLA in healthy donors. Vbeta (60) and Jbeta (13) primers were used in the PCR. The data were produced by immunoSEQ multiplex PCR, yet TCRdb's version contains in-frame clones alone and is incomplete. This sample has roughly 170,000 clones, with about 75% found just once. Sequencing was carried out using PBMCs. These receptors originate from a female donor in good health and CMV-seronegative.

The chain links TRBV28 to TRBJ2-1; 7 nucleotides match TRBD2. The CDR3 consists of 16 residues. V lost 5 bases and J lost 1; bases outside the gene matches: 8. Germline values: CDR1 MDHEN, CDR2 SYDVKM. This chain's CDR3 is CASSPRASGSYNEQFF. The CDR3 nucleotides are TGTGCCAGCAGTCCCAGGGCTAGCGGATCCTACAATGAGCAGTTCTTC.

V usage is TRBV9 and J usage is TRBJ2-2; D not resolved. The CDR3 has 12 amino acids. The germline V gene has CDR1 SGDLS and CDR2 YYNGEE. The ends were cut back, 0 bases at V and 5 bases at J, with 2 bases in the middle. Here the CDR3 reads CASSVVTGELFF. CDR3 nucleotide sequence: TGTGCCAGCAGCGTAGTAACCGGGGAGCTGTTTTTT.

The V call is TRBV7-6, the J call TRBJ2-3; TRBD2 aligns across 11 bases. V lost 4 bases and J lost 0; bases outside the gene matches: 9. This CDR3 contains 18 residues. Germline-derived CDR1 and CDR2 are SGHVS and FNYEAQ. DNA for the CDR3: TGTGCCAGCAGCTCCAGTGGCACTAGCGGGGGTAGCACAGATACGCAGTATTTT. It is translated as CASSSSGTSGGSTDTQYF.

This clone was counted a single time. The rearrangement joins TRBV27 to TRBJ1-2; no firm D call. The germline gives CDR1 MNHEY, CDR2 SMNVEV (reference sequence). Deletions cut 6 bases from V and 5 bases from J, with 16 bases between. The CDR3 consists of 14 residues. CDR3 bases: TGTGCCAGCAGCCCTGGACTGCGAGGTTATGGCTACACCTTC. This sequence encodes CASSPGLRGYGYTF.

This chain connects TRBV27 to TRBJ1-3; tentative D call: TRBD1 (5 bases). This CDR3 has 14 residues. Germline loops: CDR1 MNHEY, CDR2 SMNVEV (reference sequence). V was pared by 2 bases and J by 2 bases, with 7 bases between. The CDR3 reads CASSLRGTGNTIYF. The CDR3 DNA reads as TGTGCCAGCAGTTTAAGGGGCACTGGAAACACCATATATTTT.

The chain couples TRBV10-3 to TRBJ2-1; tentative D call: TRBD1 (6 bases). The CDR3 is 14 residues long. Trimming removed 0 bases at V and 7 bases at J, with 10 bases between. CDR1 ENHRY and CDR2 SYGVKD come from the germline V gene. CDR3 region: CAISESSGTNEQFF. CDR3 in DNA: TGTGCCATCAGTGAGTCGTCGGGGACAAATGAGCAGTTCTTC.

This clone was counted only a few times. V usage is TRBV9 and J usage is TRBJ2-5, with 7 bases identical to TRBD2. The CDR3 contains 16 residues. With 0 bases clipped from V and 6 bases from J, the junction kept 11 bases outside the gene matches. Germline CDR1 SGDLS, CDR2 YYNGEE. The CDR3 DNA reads TGTGCCAGCAGCGTAGAGGCGGGAGTAAATGTAAAGACCCAGTACTTC. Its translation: CASSVEAGVNVKTQYF. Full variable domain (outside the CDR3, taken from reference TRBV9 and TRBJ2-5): DSGVTQTPKHLITATGQRVTLRCSPRSGDLSVYWYQQSLDQGLQFLIQYYNGEERAKGNILERFSAQQFPDLHSELNLSSLELGDSALYFCASSVEAGVNVKTQYFGPGTRLLVL.

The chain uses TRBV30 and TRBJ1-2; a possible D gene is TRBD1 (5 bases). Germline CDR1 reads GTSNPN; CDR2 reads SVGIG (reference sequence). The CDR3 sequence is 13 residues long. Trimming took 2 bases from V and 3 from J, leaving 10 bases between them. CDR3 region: CAWSKGSDYGYTF. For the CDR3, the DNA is TGTGCCTGGAGTAAGGGGTCGGACTATGGCTACACCTTC.

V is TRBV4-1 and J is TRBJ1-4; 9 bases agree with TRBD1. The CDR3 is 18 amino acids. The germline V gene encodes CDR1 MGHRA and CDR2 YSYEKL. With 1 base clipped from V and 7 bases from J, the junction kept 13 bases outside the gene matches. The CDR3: CASSQAFRDRDDREKLFF. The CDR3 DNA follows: TGCGCCAGCAGCCAAGCCTTCCGGGACAGGGACGATCGTGAAAAACTGTTTTTT.

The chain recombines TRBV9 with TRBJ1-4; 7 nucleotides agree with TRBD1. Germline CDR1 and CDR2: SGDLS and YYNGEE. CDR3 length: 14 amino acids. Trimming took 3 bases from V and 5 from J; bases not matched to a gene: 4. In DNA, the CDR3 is TGTGCCAGCAGCGCTGGACAGGCGAATGAAAAACTGTTTTTT. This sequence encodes CASSAGQANEKLFF.

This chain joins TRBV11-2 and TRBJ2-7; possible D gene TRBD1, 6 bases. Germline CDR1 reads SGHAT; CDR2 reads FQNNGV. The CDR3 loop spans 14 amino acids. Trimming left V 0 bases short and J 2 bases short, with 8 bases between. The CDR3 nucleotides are TGTGCCAGCAGCTTAGATCGGACAGCCTACGAGCAGTACTTC. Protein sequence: CASSLDRTAYEQYF.

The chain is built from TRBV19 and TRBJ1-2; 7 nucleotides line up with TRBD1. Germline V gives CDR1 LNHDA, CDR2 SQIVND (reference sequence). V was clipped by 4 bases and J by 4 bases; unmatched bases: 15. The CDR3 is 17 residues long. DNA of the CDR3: TGTGCCAGTAGTAGGACAGGTGGGCCTTCCCCGGCCTATGGCTACACCTTC. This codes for CASSRTGGPSPAYGYTF.

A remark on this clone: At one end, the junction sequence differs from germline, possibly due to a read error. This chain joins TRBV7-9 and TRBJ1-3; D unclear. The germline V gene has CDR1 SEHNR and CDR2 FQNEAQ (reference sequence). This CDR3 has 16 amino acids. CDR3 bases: TGTGACAGCAGCTTAGGTGGCCCTGACTCTGGAAACACCATATATTTT. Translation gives CDSSLGGPDSGNTIYF. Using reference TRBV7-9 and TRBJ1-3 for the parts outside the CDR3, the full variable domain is DTGVSQNPRHKITKRGQNVTFRCDPISEHNRLYWYRQTLGQGPEFLTYFQNEAQLEKSRLLSDRFSAERPKGSFSTLEIQRTEQGDSAMYLCDSSLGGPDSGNTIYFGEGSWLTVV.

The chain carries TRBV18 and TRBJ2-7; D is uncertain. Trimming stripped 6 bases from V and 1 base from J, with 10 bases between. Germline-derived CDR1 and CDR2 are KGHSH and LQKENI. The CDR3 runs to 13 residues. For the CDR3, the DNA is TGTGCCAGCTCCCCCGGGTTTTCCTACGAGCAGTACTTC. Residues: CASSPGFSYEQYF.

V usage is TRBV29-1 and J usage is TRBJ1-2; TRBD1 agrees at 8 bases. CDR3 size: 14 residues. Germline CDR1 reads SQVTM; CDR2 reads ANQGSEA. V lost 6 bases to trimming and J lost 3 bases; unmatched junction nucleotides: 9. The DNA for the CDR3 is TGCAGCGTGGAACTCAGGGGGCTCGACTATGGCTACACCTTC. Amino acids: CSVELRGLDYGYTF.

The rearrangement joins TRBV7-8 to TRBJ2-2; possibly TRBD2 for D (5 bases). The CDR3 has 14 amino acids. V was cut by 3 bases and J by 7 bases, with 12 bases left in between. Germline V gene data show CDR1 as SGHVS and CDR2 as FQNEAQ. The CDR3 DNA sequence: TGTGCCAGCAGCTTTGGAGAGGCGGGCGGGGAGCTGTTTTTT. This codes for CASSFGEAGGELFF.

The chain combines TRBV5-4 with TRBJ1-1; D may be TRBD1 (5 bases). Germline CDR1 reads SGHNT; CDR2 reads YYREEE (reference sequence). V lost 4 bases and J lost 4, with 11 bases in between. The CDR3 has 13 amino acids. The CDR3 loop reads CASSQQVGTEAFF. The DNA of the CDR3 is TGTGCCAGCAGCCAACAGGTGGGCACTGAAGCTTTCTTT.

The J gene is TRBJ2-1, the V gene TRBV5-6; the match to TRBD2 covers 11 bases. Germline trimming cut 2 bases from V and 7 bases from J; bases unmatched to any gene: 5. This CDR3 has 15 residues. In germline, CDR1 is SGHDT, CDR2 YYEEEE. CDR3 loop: CASSFSGGAGNEQFF. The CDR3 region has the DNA TGTGCCAGCAGCTTTAGCGGGGGGGCCGGGAATGAGCAGTTCTTC.

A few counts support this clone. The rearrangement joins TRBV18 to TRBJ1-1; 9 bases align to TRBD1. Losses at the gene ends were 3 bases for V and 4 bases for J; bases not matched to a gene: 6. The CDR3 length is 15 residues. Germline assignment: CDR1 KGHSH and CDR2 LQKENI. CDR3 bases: TGTGCCAGCTCACCGGGACAGGGCGGGATCACTGAAGCTTTCTTT. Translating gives CASSPGQGGITEAFF.

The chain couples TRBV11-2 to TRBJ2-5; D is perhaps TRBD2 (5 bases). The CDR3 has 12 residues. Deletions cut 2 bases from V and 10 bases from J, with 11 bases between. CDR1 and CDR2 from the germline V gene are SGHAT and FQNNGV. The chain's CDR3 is CASSLPGSSQYF. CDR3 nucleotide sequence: TGTGCCAGCAGCTTACCGGGAAGTAGCCAGTACTTC.

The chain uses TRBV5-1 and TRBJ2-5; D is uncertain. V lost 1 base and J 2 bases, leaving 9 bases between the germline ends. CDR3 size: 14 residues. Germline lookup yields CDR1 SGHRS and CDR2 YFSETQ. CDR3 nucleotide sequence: TGCGCCAGCAGCTTGAAAAACCAGCAAGAGACCCAGTACTTC. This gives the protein CASSLKNQQETQYF. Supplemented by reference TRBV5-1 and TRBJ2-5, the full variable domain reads KAGVTQTPRYLIKTRGQQVTLSCSPISGHRSVSWYQQTPGQGLQFLFEYFSETQRNKGNFPGRFSGRQFSNSRSEMNVSTLELGDSALYLCASSLKNQQETQYFGPGTRLLVL.

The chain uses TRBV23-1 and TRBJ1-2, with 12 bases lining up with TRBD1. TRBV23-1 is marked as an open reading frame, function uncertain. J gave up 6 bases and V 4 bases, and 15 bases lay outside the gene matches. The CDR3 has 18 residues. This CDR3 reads CASSRPGTGGPYEDGYTF. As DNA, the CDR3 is TGCGCCAGCAGTCGCCCCGGGACAGGGGGCCCATATGAGGATGGCTACACCTTC.

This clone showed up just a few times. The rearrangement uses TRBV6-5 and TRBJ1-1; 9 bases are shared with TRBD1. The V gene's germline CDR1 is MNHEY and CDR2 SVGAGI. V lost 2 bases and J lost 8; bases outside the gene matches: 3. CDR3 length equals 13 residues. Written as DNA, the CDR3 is TGTGCCAGCAGTTACCCGGGGACAGGGGAAGCTTTCTTT. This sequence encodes CASSYPGTGEAFF.

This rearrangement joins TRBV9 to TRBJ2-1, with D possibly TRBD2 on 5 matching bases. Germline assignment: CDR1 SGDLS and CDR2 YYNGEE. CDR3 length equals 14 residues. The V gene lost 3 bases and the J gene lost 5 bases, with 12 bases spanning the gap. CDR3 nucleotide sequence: TGTGCCAGCAGCGGAGAAGCGGACCACAATGAGCAGTTCTTC. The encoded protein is CASSGEADHNEQFF.

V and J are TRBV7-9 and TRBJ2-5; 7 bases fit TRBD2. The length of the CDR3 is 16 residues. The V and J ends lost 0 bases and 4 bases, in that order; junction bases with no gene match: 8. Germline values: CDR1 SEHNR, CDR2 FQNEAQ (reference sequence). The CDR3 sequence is CASSLAGGPSRETQYF. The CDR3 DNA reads TGTGCCAGCAGCTTAGCGGGAGGGCCCTCAAGAGAGACCCAGTACTTC.

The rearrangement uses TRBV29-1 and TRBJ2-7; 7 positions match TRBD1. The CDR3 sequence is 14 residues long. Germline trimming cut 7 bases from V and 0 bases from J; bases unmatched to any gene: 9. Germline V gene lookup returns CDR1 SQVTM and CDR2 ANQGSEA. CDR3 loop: CSATTRDSSYEQYF. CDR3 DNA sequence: TGCAGCGCCACCACCCGGGACAGCTCCTACGAGCAGTACTTC.

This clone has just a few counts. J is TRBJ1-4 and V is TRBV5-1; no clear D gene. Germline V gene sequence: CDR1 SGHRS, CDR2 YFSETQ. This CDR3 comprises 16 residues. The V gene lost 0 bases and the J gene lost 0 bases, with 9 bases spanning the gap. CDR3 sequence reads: CASSLAGKATNEKLFF. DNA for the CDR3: TGCGCCAGCAGCTTGGCCGGGAAAGCAACTAATGAAAAACTGTTTTTT.

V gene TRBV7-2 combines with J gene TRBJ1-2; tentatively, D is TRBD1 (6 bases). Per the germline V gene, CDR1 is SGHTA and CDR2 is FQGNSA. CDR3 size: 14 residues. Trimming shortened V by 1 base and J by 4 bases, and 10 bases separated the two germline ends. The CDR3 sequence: CASSLDRVGYGYTF. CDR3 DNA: TGTGCCAGCAGCTTAGACAGGGTTGGCTATGGCTACACCTTC.